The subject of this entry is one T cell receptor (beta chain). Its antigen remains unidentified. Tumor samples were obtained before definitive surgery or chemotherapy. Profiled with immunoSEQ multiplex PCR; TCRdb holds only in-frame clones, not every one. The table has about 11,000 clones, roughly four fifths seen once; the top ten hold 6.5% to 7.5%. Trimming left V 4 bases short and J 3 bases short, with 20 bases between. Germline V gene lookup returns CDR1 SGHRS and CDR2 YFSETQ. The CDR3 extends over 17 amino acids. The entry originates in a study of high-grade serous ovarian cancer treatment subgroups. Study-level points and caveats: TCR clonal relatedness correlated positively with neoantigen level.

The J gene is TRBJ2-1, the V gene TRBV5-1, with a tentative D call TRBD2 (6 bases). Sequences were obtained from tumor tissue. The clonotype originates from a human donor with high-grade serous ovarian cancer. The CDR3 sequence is CASSPNLRDSDYNEQFF. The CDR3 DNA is TGCGCCAGCAGCCCAAACCTCCGGGACTCCGACTACAATGAGCAGTTCTTC. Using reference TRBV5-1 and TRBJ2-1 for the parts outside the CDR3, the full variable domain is KAGVTQTPRYLIKTRGQQVTLSCSPISGHRSVSWYQQTPGQGLQFLFEYFSETQRNKGNFPGRFSGRQFSNSRSEMNVSTLELGDSALYLCASSPNLRDSDYNEQFFGPGTRLTVL.